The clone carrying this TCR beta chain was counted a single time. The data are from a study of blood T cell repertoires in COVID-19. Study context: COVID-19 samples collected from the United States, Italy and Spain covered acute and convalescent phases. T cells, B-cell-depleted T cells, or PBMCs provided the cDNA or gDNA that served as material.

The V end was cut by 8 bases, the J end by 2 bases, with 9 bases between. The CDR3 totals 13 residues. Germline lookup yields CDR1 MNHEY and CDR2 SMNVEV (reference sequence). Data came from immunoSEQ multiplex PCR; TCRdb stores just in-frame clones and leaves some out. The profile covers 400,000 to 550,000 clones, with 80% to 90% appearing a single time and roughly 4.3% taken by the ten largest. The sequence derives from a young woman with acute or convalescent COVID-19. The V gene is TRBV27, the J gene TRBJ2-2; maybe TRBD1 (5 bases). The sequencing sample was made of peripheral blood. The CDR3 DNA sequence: TGTGCCAGCCTCGGACATAACACCGGGGAGCTGTTTTTT. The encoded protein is CASLGHNTGELFF.